The entry below gives a single T cell receptor (beta chain) sequence along with its context. Its antigen is not identified. The V gene's germline CDR1 is SEHNR and CDR2 FQNEAQ (reference sequence). This CDR3 spans 16 amino acids. The V and J ends lost 7 bases and 5 bases, in that order; junction bases with no gene match: 8. The record originates from a study of cytomegalovirus exposure and HLA in healthy donors. Study-wide findings and caveats: Sequencing likely produced, as an artifact, a cluster of highly shared sequence variants. TCR beta chains associated with HLA were, in a later analysis, more clonally expanded than equally common others.

The study ran its PCR with 60 Vbeta and 13 Jbeta primers. Using immunoSEQ multiplex PCR, the repertoire was profiled, and TCRdb retains in-frame clones only, with some absent. This sample carries about 130,000 clones, roughly 82% of them seen once, and the ten largest clones take less than 15%. This receptor was taken from an older woman in good health and CMV-seropositive. J is TRBJ2-1 and V is TRBV7-9; TRBD2 matches at 13 bases. Sequencing was done on a sample of PBMCs. Here the CDR3 reads CASNLPGLAGHNEQFF. The CDR3 DNA reads as TGTGCCAGCAACCTCCCGGGACTAGCGGGACACAATGAGCAGTTCTTC. The whole variable domain, remainder taken from reference TRBV7-9 and TRBJ2-1, is DTGVSQNPRHKITKRGQNVTFRCDPISEHNRLYWYRQTLGQGPEFLTYFQNEAQLEKSRLLSDRFSAERPKGSFSTLEIQRTEQGDSAMYLCASNLPGLAGHNEQFFGPGTRLTVL.